Sequencing of this T cell receptor beta chain was carried out in a study of T cells in Graves' hyperthyroidism and ophthalmopathy. Overall study context: Peripheral blood collection took place at initial diagnosis, before any treatment. Study-wide findings and caveats: In simple terms, a model built on 13 V-J features told ophthalmopathy apart from stable hyperthyroidism.

In this sample, this clonotype turned up many times. Its target is unknown. This CDR3 has 16 amino acids. Germline V gives CDR1 LGHDT, CDR2 YNNKEL (reference sequence). V lost 4 bases and J lost 0, with 15 bases in between. Clinicians diagnosed patients from clinical symptoms, serum thyroxine and TRAb, thyroid ultrasound and orbital computed tomography. Using RNA transcripts as the source, TCR beta CDR3 regions were amplified. First-round RT-PCR of the TCR CDR3 relied on the HTBI primer set. MiXCR, applied by TCRdb to the multiplex PCR reads, yields one record per CDR3 protein. This sample yields roughly 530,000 distinct CDR3 sequences, of which roughly 17% are seen a single time; approximately 15% belongs to the top ten.

This receptor was identified in a woman aged 18 to 35 with Graves' ophthalmopathy. Material for sequencing was blood. The genes are TRBV3-1 and TRBJ1-1; no clear D. CDR3 sequence: CASSPRRSLMNTEAFF. The CDR3 DNA reads TGTGCCAGCAGCCCCCGAAGGAGCCTCATGAACACTGAAGCTTTCTTT.